This T cell receptor beta chain derives from a study of shared clonotypes between healthy human individuals. The study's findings and limits: Relative to their counterparts shared across all four donors, non-shared clonotypes exhibited diminished generation probabilities.

Each PCR replicate from the sorted subsets contained about 180 ng DNA, which is tens of thousands of T cell genomes. Produced via immunoSEQ multiplex PCR; TCRdb's table is partial and in-frame only. The sample includes roughly 500,000 clones, about 96% of them seen just once. The study separated CD4+ cells into CD45RA+ naive and CD45RA-negative memory subsets. Notes on this clone: The antigen is not known.

CDR1 and CDR2 (germline): SGHRS, YFSETQ. Trimming at V came to 1 base and at J to 6 bases, leaving 4 bases not matched to a gene. The CDR3 consists of 16 residues. The chain employs TRBV5-1 and TRBJ2-1, with 13 bases lining up with TRBD2. The receptor was derived from a woman aged 30 to 39 in good health. The sample taken for sequencing was naive CD4+ T cells sorted from blood. Subset here: CD45RA+ positively selected. DNA of the CDR3: TGCGCCAGCAGCTTGACTAGCGGGAGGGCCACCAATGAGCAGTTCTTC. Amino acids: CASSLTSGRATNEQFF.